The 27 T cell receptor beta chains listed next were all sequenced from one sample in a study of T cell responses to AZD1222 COVID-19 vaccine. Profiled with immunoSEQ multiplex PCR; TCRdb holds only in-frame clones, not every one. The table has about 150,000 clones, about 90% seen once. The sample was peripheral blood, taken 28 days after the second AZD1222 dose. The origin of the receptors is an adult who received the AZD1222 COVID-19 vaccine.

The chain combines TRBV5-1 with TRBJ1-2, with a weak D call TRBD1 (5 bases). This CDR3 has 16 residues. CDR1 and CDR2 from the germline V gene are SGHRS and YFSETQ. V was cut by 5 bases and J by 1 base, with 18 bases left in between. CDR3 in amino acids: CASRPGVDTRNYGYTF. CDR3 bases: TGCGCCAGCAGGCCGGGGGTGGATACTCGTAACTATGGCTACACCTTC.

This chain links TRBV30 with TRBJ1-2; tentative D call: TRBD1 (5 bases). CDR1 and CDR2 from the germline V gene are GTSNPN and SVGIG (reference sequence). Between the trimmed V and J ends, which lost 5 bases and 4 bases, there was a span of 14 bases. The CDR3 consists of 13 residues. The CDR3 region is CAWFRGGGYGYTF. DNA for the CDR3: TGTGCCTGGTTCCGGGGGGGTGGCTATGGCTACACCTTC. The whole variable domain, remainder taken from reference TRBV30 and TRBJ1-2, is SQTIHQWPATLVQPVGSPLSLECTVEGTSNPNLYWYRQAAGRGLQLLFYSVGIGQISSEVPQNLSASRPQDRQFILSSKKLLLSDSGFYLCAWFRGGGYGYTFGSGTRLTVV.

V usage is TRBV3-1 (or the pseudogene TRBV3-2) and J usage is TRBJ1-3, with a tentative D call TRBD1 (5 bases). Between the trimmed V and J ends, which lost 3 bases and 4 bases, there was a span of 10 bases. This CDR3 region has 14 residues. Germline V gene lookup returns CDR1 LGHDT and CDR2 YNNKEL (reference sequence). The DNA for the CDR3 is TGTGCCAGCAGCCATTCGGGGACGGGAAACACCATATATTTT. Residues: CASSHSGTGNTIYF.

The V and J genes are TRBV11-2 and TRBJ2-1, with a weak D call TRBD2 (6 bases). V gave up 3 bases and J gave up 0 bases, with 15 bases separating them. This CDR3 is built from 17 residues. CDR1 and CDR2 (germline): SGHAT, FQNNGV. Here the CDR3 DNA reads TGTGCCAGCAGCTTGTACCGGGACTCCAGCTCCTACAATGAGCAGTTCTTC. Translation: CASSLYRDSSSYNEQFF.

CDR3 residues: CASSGTGVDGYTF. The CDR3 DNA reads TGCGCCAGCAGCGGGACAGGGGTCGATGGCTACACCTTC. This rearrangement joins TRBV5-1 to TRBJ1-2; 10 bases are shared with TRBD1. V lost 4 bases and J lost 6; bases outside the gene matches: 3. Germline CDR1 and CDR2: SGHRS and YFSETQ. This CDR3 has 13 residues.

The rearrangement uses TRBV7-2 and TRBJ2-1; 11 bases fit TRBD2. This CDR3 spans 15 amino acids. CDR1 and CDR2 from the germline V gene are SGHTA and FQGNSA. The ends lost 1 base at V and 10 bases at J; junction bases unmatched: 6. Written as DNA, the CDR3 is TGTGCCAGCAGCTTAGTCCTAGCGGGAGGCCTAGAGCAGTTCTTC. This codes for CASSLVLAGGLEQFF.

The V gene is TRBV6-5, the J gene TRBJ1-6, with 7 positions matching TRBD1. V was pared by 7 bases and J by 9 bases, with 9 bases of the junction left unmatched. CDR3 size: 14 residues. CDR1 and CDR2 from the germline V gene are MNHEY and SVGAGI. The CDR3 loop reads CASMRDSFTSPLHF. Written as DNA, the CDR3 is TGTGCCAGCATGAGGGACAGTTTCACTTCACCCCTCCACTTT.

This clone was recorded once. This rearrangement joins TRBV6-5 to TRBJ2-3; 16 bases agree with TRBD2. CDR1 and CDR2 from the germline V gene are MNHEY and SVGAGI. The CDR3 spans 15 residues. Trimming removed 6 bases from V and 4 bases from J; junction bases left unmatched: 1. For the CDR3, the DNA is TGTGCCAGCAGGGGACTAGCGGGGGGGCCAGATACGCAGTATTTT. Protein: CASRGLAGGPDTQYF.

This clone was found a few times. The V call is TRBV6-5, the J call TRBJ2-7, with D unclear. The CDR3 length is 14 residues. The germline V gene encodes CDR1 MNHEY and CDR2 SVGAGI. Trimming removed 0 bases at V and 3 bases at J, with 9 bases between. This CDR3 reads CASSYSDRSYEQYF. DNA of the CDR3: TGTGCCAGCAGTTACTCCGACCGGAGCTACGAGCAGTACTTC.

The chain is built from TRBV4-2 and TRBJ2-6; D ambiguous. The CDR3 has 14 residues. Trimming pared 1 base from V and 3 bases from J, leaving 4 bases between. Germline-derived CDR1 and CDR2 are LGHNA and YNFKEQ. In nucleotides, the CDR3 is TGTGCCAGCAGCCAAGGGGGTGGGGCCAACGTCCTGACTTTC. Its translation is CASSQGGGANVLTF.

This clone was seen more than once but under ten times. DNA of the CDR3: TGTGCCATCAGTACAGCTTCCTACGAGCAGTACTTC. Its translation is CAISTASYEQYF. The chain uses TRBV10-3 and TRBJ2-7; no clear D. CDR1 and CDR2 (germline): ENHRY, SYGVKD. The CDR3 has 12 amino acids. V lost 5 bases and J 1 base, leaving 6 bases between the germline ends.

The chain employs TRBV11-1 and TRBJ2-1; 8 bases agree with TRBD2. The CDR3 consists of 16 residues. Trimming at V came to 6 bases and at J to 7 bases, leaving 14 bases not matched to a gene. CDR1 is SGHAT, CDR2 FQDESV, per germline (reference sequence). The CDR3 nucleotides are TGTGCCAGCAGTTCACAACCAGCGGGAGTAACAAATGAGCAGTTCTTC. Protein sequence: CASSSQPAGVTNEQFF.

V gene TRBV12-3 or TRBV12-4 combines with J gene TRBJ2-1; D unresolved. The CDR3 consists of 11 residues. Trimming took 6 bases from V and 7 from J, leaving 7 bases between them. This CDR3 is CASRVENEQFF. The CDR3 DNA reads TGTGCCAGCAGGGTGGAAAATGAGCAGTTCTTC.

This sequence joins TRBV4-2 and TRBJ1-6; the match to TRBD1 covers 7 bases. This CDR3 region has 16 residues. Germline V gives CDR1 LGHNA, CDR2 YNFKEQ. Trimming removed 0 bases from V and 7 bases from J; junction bases left unmatched: 6. CDR3 loop: CASSQDTQGKNSPLHF. In DNA form, the CDR3 reads TGTGCCAGCAGCCAAGACACACAGGGGAAAAATTCACCCCTCCACTTT.

The gene calls are TRBV5-4 and TRBJ2-7, with 12 bases matching TRBD1. Germline V gene sequence: CDR1 SGHNT, CDR2 YYREEE (reference sequence). This CDR3 region has 15 residues. Unmatched junction bases numbered 9, after V lost 6 bases and J lost 5 bases. In nucleotides, the CDR3 is TGTGCCAGCACCCTAGGGGACAGGGGGCTTGACGAGCAGTACTTC. Its translation is CASTLGDRGLDEQYF.

The V call is TRBV14, the J call TRBJ2-3; D might be TRBD1 or TRBD2, each matching 5 bases. The CDR3 has 13 residues. Germline V gene data show CDR1 as SGHDN and CDR2 as FVKESK. V was clipped by 4 bases and J by 6 bases, with 11 bases between them. The CDR3 DNA reads TGTGCCAGCAGCCGGTTCGAGGGGGATACGCAGTATTTT. This translates into CASSRFEGDTQYF.

The V and J genes are TRBV21-1 and TRBJ1-3. TRBV21-1 is classified as a pseudogene. The CDR3 loop spans 15 amino acids. CDR3: CASSTRRTGDDTIYF. As DNA, the CDR3 is TGTGCCAGCAGCACGCGGCGGACGGGGGATGACACCATATATTTT.

The V and J genes are TRBV28 and TRBJ1-2; D is unclear. The V gene's germline CDR1 is MDHEN and CDR2 SYDVKM. There are 14 residues in the CDR3. The ends were cut back, 2 bases at V and 1 base at J, with 8 bases in the middle. The CDR3 coding sequence is TGTGCCAGCAGTTTACCCCCCAGTAACTATGGCTACACCTTC. It encodes CASSLPPSNYGYTF.

The rearrangement uses TRBV15 and TRBJ2-2; 10 bases line up with TRBD2. Germline CDR1 and CDR2: LNHNV and YYDKDF (reference sequence). V was pared by 3 bases and J by 1 base, with 8 bases of the junction left unmatched. CDR3 length equals 18 residues. CDR3 sequence (DNA): TGTGCCACCAGCAGGTCCGGCAGGACTAGCGGGAACACCGGGGAGCTGTTTTTT. Translation: CATSRSGRTSGNTGELFF.

The J gene is TRBJ1-2, the V gene TRBV10-3, with D possibly matching TRBD1 (6 bases). This CDR3 spans 13 amino acids. Trimming took 4 bases from V and 2 from J, leaving 8 bases between them. CDR1 is ENHRY, CDR2 SYGVKD, per germline. CDR3 in DNA: TGTGCCATCAGTGCCGGACAGAACTATGGCTACACCTTC. Translating gives CAISAGQNYGYTF.

The chain carries TRBV4-1 and TRBJ1-1; tentatively, D is TRBD1 (5 bases). Germline-derived CDR1 and CDR2 are MGHRA and YSYEKL. The CDR3 consists of 18 residues. Trimming removed 0 bases at V and 2 bases at J, with 19 bases between. The CDR3 here is CASSQDALPTDLNTEAFF. The CDR3 nucleotides read TGCGCCAGCAGCCAAGATGCCCTCCCGACAGATCTTAACACTGAAGCTTTCTTT.

The V and J genes are TRBV20-1 and TRBJ2-5; no firm D call. CDR3 size: 11 residues. The germline V gene has CDR1 DFQATT and CDR2 SNEGSKA (reference sequence). The germline V and J ends were trimmed by 8 bases and 4 bases, with 11 bases remaining between them. CDR3 sequence: CSKTDGETQYF. The DNA of the CDR3 is TGCAGTAAAACGGACGGAGAGACCCAGTACTTC.

The V call is TRBV3-1 (or the pseudogene TRBV3-2), the J call TRBJ1-2, with D possibly being TRBD1 (6 bases). The germline V and J ends were trimmed by 1 base and 3 bases, with 6 bases remaining between them. This CDR3 contains 13 residues. Looked up from germline, CDR1 is LGHDT and CDR2 is YNNKEL (reference sequence). The CDR3 region is CASSQGTDYGYTF. The DNA of the CDR3 is TGTGCCAGCAGCCAAGGGACAGACTATGGCTACACCTTC.

As concerns this clone: Different DNA sequences within this sample yield the same CDR3. The V gene is TRBV28, the J gene TRBJ1-2; perhaps TRBD1 as D (5 bases). In germline, CDR1 is MDHEN, CDR2 SYDVKM. The CDR3 is 12 amino acids. With 5 bases removed from V and 5 bases from J, the gap between germline ends came to 9 bases. The CDR3 is CASSPGHYGYTF. The CDR3 DNA reads as TGTGCCAGCAGTCCAGGGCATTATGGCTACACCTTC.

V and J are TRBV5-6 and TRBJ2-3; D unclear. CDR1 is SGHDT and CDR2 is YYEEEE in the germline V gene. The V and J ends lost 1 base and 4 bases respectively, with 13 bases between them. The CDR3 is 15 residues long. CDR3 DNA sequence: TGTGCCAGCAGCTTGTCGGCTGGTGGATCAGATACGCAGTATTTT. This sequence encodes CASSLSAGGSDTQYF.

This chain links TRBV3-1 (or the pseudogene TRBV3-2) with TRBJ1-2; the D is unclear. In germline, CDR1 is LGHDT, CDR2 YNNKEL (reference sequence). The V end lost 9 bases, the J end lost 4 bases, and 6 bases lay between the germline ends. CDR3 length equals 10 residues. In DNA form, the CDR3 reads TGTGCCAGTGGGGTCTATGGCTACACCTTC. Its protein product is CASGVYGYTF.

Note on this clone: Other DNA sequences of this sample code for an identical CDR3. The CDR3 DNA follows: TGTGCCAGCAGTCCGGGACAGGGGAATCAGCCCCAGCATTTT. Translated: CASSPGQGNQPQHF. The V gene is TRBV28, the J gene TRBJ1-5; 10 nucleotides match TRBD1. The CDR3 length is 14 residues. Germline values: CDR1 MDHEN, CDR2 SYDVKM. V was clipped by 5 bases and J by 4 bases; unmatched bases: 2. The full variable domain, completed using reference TRBV28 and TRBJ1-5, is DVKVTQSSRYLVKRTGEKVFLECVQDMDHENMFWYRQDPGLGLRLIYFSYDVKMKEKGDIPEGYSVSREKKERFSLILESASTNQTSMYLCASSPGQGNQPQHFGDGTRLSIL.